The 16 T cell receptor beta chains reported below all come from one sample, sequenced in a study of molecular identifiers for immune sequencing clone quantification. TCRdb ran MiXCR on the PCR reads and lists one entry per CDR3 protein. The data hold about 640,000 distinct CDR3 sequences, with 20% observed a single time. Sequencing used naive CD8+ T cells from blood, with Jurkat cell RNA spiked in. Subset reported: FACS-sorted CD8+CD4-CCR7+CD45RA+ naive T cells. These receptors were collected from a human donor in good health. Some libraries in this study had Jurkat cell RNA spiked in.

This clonotype was picked up a small number of times. The chain links TRBV20-1 to TRBJ2-2, with 14 bases identical to TRBD2. Germline CDR1 reads DFQATT; CDR2 reads SNEGSKA (reference sequence). Trimming took 5 bases from V and 2 from J; bases not matched to a gene: 7. The CDR3 is 17 residues long. This CDR3 is CSAPTSGGASNTGELFF. For the CDR3, the DNA is TGCAGTGCTCCGACTAGCGGGGGGGCTTCTAACACCGGGGAGCTGTTTTTT.

Comment on this clonotype: A much larger clone differs by one base, so this may be a read error. Without the conserved terminal phenylalanine or tryptophan, this CDR3 likely stems from a read error. V is TRBV10-3 and J is TRBJ2-7; D may be TRBD2 (6 bases). The germline V and J ends were trimmed by 4 bases and 6 bases, with 16 bases remaining between them. The CDR3 is 14 amino acids. Germline lookup yields CDR1 ENHRY and CDR2 SYGVKD. The CDR3, as DNA: TGTGCCATCAGTGCAGTGGAGGGGAGAGGCGAGCAGTACCTC. Residues: CAISAVEGRGEQYL.

Points on this clonotype: This may come from a read error, since a much larger clone is one base off. DNA of the CDR3: TGTGCCAGCAGCCTGGTCAACAAAAATGGCTACACCTTC. It yields the protein CASSLVNKNGYTF. The J gene is TRBJ1-2, the V gene TRBV6-5; D call uncertain. Trimming took 6 bases from V and 6 from J, leaving 14 bases between them. This CDR3 has 13 residues. The germline CDR1 and CDR2 sequences are MNHEY and SVGAGI.

This clonotype showed up many times. This chain joins TRBV4-3 and TRBJ1-1; D may be TRBD1 (6 bases). Trimming removed 0 bases at V and 3 bases at J, with 14 bases between. The germline gives CDR1 LGHNA, CDR2 YSLEER. The CDR3 is made up of 16 amino acids. The CDR3 DNA reads TGCGCCAGCAGCCAAGATCGGACAGTCCGGGACACTGAAGCTTTCTTT. As protein: CASSQDRTVRDTEAFF.

This clonotype was observed a few times. The genes are TRBV27 and TRBJ2-7; a weak D match, TRBD1 (6 bases). V was shortened by 1 base and J by 4 bases, with 14 bases between the two germline ends. The CDR3 contains 15 residues. CDR1 is MNHEY and CDR2 is SMNVEV in the germline V gene (reference sequence). CDR3 sequence (DNA): TGTGCCAGCAGTTTATTCCCCAGGGGCACGTACGAGCAGTACTTC. Translation gives CASSLFPRGTYEQYF.

This chain uses TRBV24-1 with TRBJ2-3, with D maybe TRBD2 (7 bases). The CDR3 has 16 amino acids. Germline-derived CDR1 and CDR2 are KGHDR and SFDVKD. V was cut by 2 bases and J by 3 bases, with 14 bases left in between. CDR3 DNA: TGTGCCACCAGTGATTGGGGGGGCGCGGGTACAGATACGCAGTATTTT. This codes for CATSDWGGAGTDTQYF.

This clonotype was recorded a few times. The V gene is TRBV24-1, the J gene TRBJ2-2; D possibly corresponds to TRBD2 (7 bases). Trimming removed 4 bases from V and 0 bases from J, with 11 bases in between. The CDR3 has 16 amino acids. Germline V CDR1 and CDR2: KGHDR, SFDVKD. The chain's CDR3 is CATSDRGATNTGELFF. In DNA, the CDR3 is TGTGCCACCAGTGACCGGGGGGCGACGAACACCGGGGAGCTGTTTTTT.

This clonotype was seen at least ten times. The chain joins TRBV25-1 to TRBJ1-5; a possible D gene is TRBD1 (6 bases). CDR1 and CDR2 (germline): MGHDK, SYGVNS. CDR3 length: 16 amino acids. Trimming removed 1 base from V and 7 bases from J, with 17 bases in between. The CDR3 is CASSESGAGAQQPQHF. The CDR3, as DNA: TGTGCCAGCAGTGAATCGGGCGCGGGGGCGCAACAGCCCCAGCATTTT.

Many counts were recorded for this clonotype. The chain carries TRBV7-9 and TRBJ1-3; D is ambiguous. Germline values: CDR1 SEHNR, CDR2 FQNEAQ (reference sequence). The CDR3 spans 16 residues. Trimming took 6 bases from V and 0 from J, leaving 15 bases between them. The CDR3 protein is CASSPTTDSSGNTIYF. The CDR3 DNA reads as TGTGCCAGCAGTCCGACGACCGATAGCTCTGGAAACACCATATATTTT.

This clonotype was found many times. The V call is TRBV7-9, the J call TRBJ2-5; 8 nucleotides match TRBD1. V lost 6 bases to trimming and J lost 7 bases; unmatched junction nucleotides: 13. CDR1 SEHNR and CDR2 FQNEAQ come from the germline V gene (reference sequence). This CDR3 has 15 residues. The CDR3 here is CASRTPGQETSTQYF. The CDR3 DNA is TGTGCCAGCAGAACACCGGGACAGGAGACCTCGACCCAGTACTTC.

This clonotype has ten or more counts. V gene TRBV9 combines with J gene TRBJ1-6; D remains unclear. Germline values: CDR1 SGDLS, CDR2 YYNGEE. The CDR3 length is 17 residues. V lost 0 bases and J lost 3, with 13 bases in between. DNA for the CDR3: TGTGCCAGCAGCGTAGGGTCAGACCCGAACTATAATTCACCCCTCCACTTT. Protein: CASSVGSDPNYNSPLHF.

Note on this clonotype: Just one base apart from a much larger clone, this may be a read error. The chain employs TRBV20-1 and TRBJ2-7; 11 bases are a match to TRBD2. This CDR3 has 14 amino acids. Germline V CDR1 and CDR2: DFQATT, SNEGSKA (reference sequence). CDR3 region: CCARASGGRYEQYF. The CDR3 DNA is TGCTGTGCTAGAGCTAGCGGGGGGCGCTACGAGCAGTACTTC.

This clonotype was observed many times. The J gene is TRBJ2-6, the V gene TRBV20-1; the D gene is possibly TRBD2 (5 bases). This CDR3 comprises 13 residues. V lost 5 bases, J lost 4 bases, and 9 bases lay in between. Germline V CDR1 and CDR2: DFQATT, SNEGSKA (reference sequence). DNA of the CDR3: TGCAGTGCTTCGGGATCCGGGGCCAACGTCCTGACTTTC. Translation: CSASGSGANVLTF.

The CDR3 nucleotides are TGTGCCAGCAGCCAAGATCTAGTAGCTCCCAGGGAAAAACTGTTTTTT. It encodes CASSQDLVAPREKLFF. The chain employs TRBV3-1 and TRBJ1-4; D call uncertain. The CDR3 has 16 amino acids. V lost 0 bases and J 8 bases, leaving 16 bases between the germline ends. Germline assignment: CDR1 LGHDT and CDR2 YNNKEL (reference sequence).

A note on this clonotype: One base away lies a much larger clone, so this may be a sequencing read error. V usage is TRBV20-1 and J usage is TRBJ2-7; 7 bases are a match to TRBD1. Losses at the gene ends were 6 bases for V and 0 bases for J; bases not matched to a gene: 11. The CDR3 extends over 15 amino acids. Germline CDR1 DFQATT, CDR2 SNEGSKA (reference sequence). CDR3 bases: TGCAGTGCCCGAAGCGCCGGGACAGCCTCCTACGAGCAGTACTTC. Its protein product is CSARSAGTASYEQYF.

V and J are TRBV30 and TRBJ2-1; perhaps TRBD1 as D (5 bases). The CDR3 is 12 amino acids. The V gene's germline CDR1 is GTSNPN and CDR2 SVGIG (reference sequence). The V and J ends lost 5 bases and 5 bases respectively, with 10 bases between them. CDR3 sequence reads: CAWGAVNNEQFF. CDR3 nucleotides: TGTGCCTGGGGGGCAGTAAACAATGAGCAGTTCTTC.